The 8 T cell receptor beta chains below all came from one sample that was sequenced in a study of shared clonotypes between healthy human individuals. The assay was immunoSEQ multiplex PCR, and TCRdb's table has in-frame clones only and misses some. The sample has about 1.5 million clones; about 98% are singletons. The specimen was naive CD4+ T cells sorted from blood. Specified subset: CD45RA+ positively selected. The source of these receptors is a man aged 25-40 years in good health.

The J gene is TRBJ2-2, the V gene TRBV6-1; 10 positions agree with TRBD1. With V trimmed by 6 bases and J by 4 bases, 5 bases remained unmatched. The CDR3 is 15 residues long. CDR1 and CDR2 from the germline V gene are MNHNS and SASEGT. The CDR3 region is CASRVTGGFTGELFF. In DNA, the CDR3 is TGTGCCAGCAGGGTGACAGGGGGCTTCACCGGGGAGCTGTTTTTT.

This chain joins TRBV18 and TRBJ1-1; D uncertain. The CDR3 is made up of 12 amino acids. V was clipped by 2 bases and J by 8 bases, with 9 bases between them. CDR1 and CDR2 (germline): KGHSH, LQKENI. The DNA of the CDR3 is TGTGCCAGCTCACCAATTGGCGGAGAAGCTTTCTTT. It codes for CASSPIGGEAFF.

The chain couples TRBV28 to TRBJ1-1; no firm D call. V lost 3 bases to trimming and J lost 5 bases, with 10 bases between them. CDR3 length: 13 residues. Germline CDR1 is MDHEN and CDR2 is SYDVKM. The CDR3 protein is CASSLGIRTEAFF. The CDR3 coding sequence is TGTGCCAGCAGTTTGGGGATTAGAACTGAAGCTTTCTTT.

The chain is built from TRBV10-1 and TRBJ2-7; D is ambiguous. CDR3 length: 12 residues. V lost 10 bases and J 5 bases, leaving 15 bases between the germline ends. CDR1 is WNHNN, CDR2 SYGVQD, per germline (reference sequence). CDR3 in amino acids: CATGEVVNEQYF. Here the CDR3 DNA reads TGCGCCACCGGTGAGGTGGTCAACGAGCAGTACTTC.

V is TRBV27 and J is TRBJ2-1; 11 bases match TRBD2. The CDR3 sequence is 17 residues long. Germline CDR1 reads MNHEY; CDR2 reads SMNVEV (reference sequence). The V segment lost 2 bases and the J segment 5 bases; nucleotides outside the gene matches: 8. Here the CDR3 DNA reads TGTGCCAGCAGTTTAATAGCTAGCGGGAGGCGAAACAATGAGCAGTTCTTC. Its protein is CASSLIASGRRNNEQFF.

The chain employs TRBV7-9 and TRBJ2-1; 10 bases line up with TRBD2. V gave up 2 bases and J gave up 7 bases; unmatched junction bases: 5. The V gene's germline CDR1 is SEHNR and CDR2 FQNEAQ (reference sequence). The CDR3 has 15 amino acids. The CDR3 region is CASSLMLAGVNEQFF. For the CDR3, the DNA is TGTGCCAGCAGCTTAATGCTAGCGGGAGTTAATGAGCAGTTCTTC.

This rearrangement joins TRBV4-1 to TRBJ2-1; 7 bases map to TRBD2. After removal of 0 bases from V and 8 bases from J, the junction contained 19 bases not matched to a gene. CDR1 is MGHRA, CDR2 YSYEKL, per germline. The CDR3 runs 19 residues. CDR3 sequence reads: CASSQDGGASGTPGHEQFF. The CDR3 nucleotides are TGCGCCAGCAGCCAAGACGGGGGAGCTAGCGGTACCCCAGGGCATGAGCAGTTCTTC.

The chain combines TRBV5-4 with TRBJ2-2; D is perhaps TRBD2 (5 bases). Germline values: CDR1 SGHNT, CDR2 YYREEE (reference sequence). This CDR3 is built from 16 residues. Trimming cost V 4 bases and J 1 base, with 14 bases left between them. The CDR3 DNA reads TGTGCCAGCAGCCCCCCCGGGGTTCAGAACACCGGGGAGCTGTTTTTT. As protein: CASSPPGVQNTGELFF.